The clone carrying this TCR beta chain occurred a few times. These data come from a study of T cells in Graves' hyperthyroidism and ophthalmopathy. Researchers amplified the TCR beta CDR3 regions from RNA transcripts. Carried out on the TCR CDR3, a first-round RT-PCR used the HTBI primer set. TCRdb reprocessed the multiplex PCR reads with MiXCR, giving one entry per CDR3 protein. Here the sample spans 300,000 to 350,000 distinct CDR3 sequences, around 16% being singletons. In patients aged 18 to 65, hyperthyroidism was newly diagnosed, with duration under 2 months. Each 10 ml fresh peripheral blood draw supplied the PBMCs. Sequencing used blood. This receptor was identified in a man aged 30 to 45 with Graves' hyperthyroidism.

CDR3 sequence reads: CASSRRGTNEKLFF. The CDR3 DNA is TGTGCCAGCAGCCGGCGGGGAACTAATGAAAAACTGTTTTTT. The chain recombines TRBV3-1 with TRBJ1-4; no clear D. The CDR3 is made up of 14 amino acids. Germline V CDR1 and CDR2: LGHDT, YNNKEL (reference sequence). With 4 bases removed from V and 1 base from J, the gap between germline ends came to 7 bases.